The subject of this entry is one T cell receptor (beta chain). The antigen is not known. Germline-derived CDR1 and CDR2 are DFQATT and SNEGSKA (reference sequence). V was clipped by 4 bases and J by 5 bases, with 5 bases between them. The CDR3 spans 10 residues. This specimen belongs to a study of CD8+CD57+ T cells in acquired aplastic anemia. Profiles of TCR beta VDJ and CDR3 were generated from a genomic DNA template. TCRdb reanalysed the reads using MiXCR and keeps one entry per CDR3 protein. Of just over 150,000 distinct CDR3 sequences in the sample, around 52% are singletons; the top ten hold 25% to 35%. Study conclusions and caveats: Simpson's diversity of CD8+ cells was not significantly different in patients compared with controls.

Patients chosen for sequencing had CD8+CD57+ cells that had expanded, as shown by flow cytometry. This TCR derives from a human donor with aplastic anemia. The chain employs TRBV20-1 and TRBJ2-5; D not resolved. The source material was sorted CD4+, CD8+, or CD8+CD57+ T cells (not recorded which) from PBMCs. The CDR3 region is CSATGETQYF. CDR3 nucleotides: TGCAGTGCTACCGGGGAGACCCAGTACTTC.